A selection of T cell receptor beta chains follows, all from one sample in a study of T cell responses to AZD1222 COVID-19 vaccine. The repertoire was sequenced with immunoSEQ multiplex PCR; TCRdb's copy has only in-frame clones and lacks some. The table lists 150,000 or so clones, 80% to 95% of them singletons. The sample consisted of peripheral blood, taken on day 0 of AZD1222 vaccination. The receptors derive from an adult in good health. CDR3s leave out the opening cysteine and the closing phenylalanine or tryptophan.

v_call: TRBV28
j_call: TRBJ1-5
cdr3_aa: ASGGTLNQPQH

v_call: TRBV5-1
j_call: TRBJ2-7
cdr3_aa: ASSLDPLLAGGTYEQY

v_call: TRBV15
j_call: TRBJ1-2
cdr3_aa: ATSRDRGNYGYT

v_call: TRBV24-1
j_call: TRBJ2-5
cdr3_aa: ATRSGRWETQY

v_call: TRBV28
j_call: TRBJ1-6
cdr3_aa: ASSPGTMNSPLH

v_call: TRBV29-1
j_call: TRBJ2-7
cdr3_aa: SVESDASYEQY

v_call: TRBV7-6
j_call: TRBJ2-7
cdr3_aa: ASGTSYEQY

v_call: TRBV14
j_call: TRBJ1-6
cdr3_aa: ASSQARASLNSPLH

v_call: TRBV9
j_call: TRBJ2-1
cdr3_aa: ASSVALYTGDNEQF

v_call: TRBV7-6
j_call: TRBJ2-2
cdr3_aa: ASSPTPGSGELF

v_call: TRBV6-5
j_call: TRBJ1-5
cdr3_aa: ASSWGWGNQPQH

v_call: TRBV4-3
j_call: TRBJ2-7
cdr3_aa: ASSQAKGPYEQY

v_call: TRBV4-1
j_call: TRBJ2-1
cdr3_aa: ASSQPTSGAGNEQF

v_call: TRBV4-1
j_call: TRBJ1-6
cdr3_aa: ASSQENRGLSYNSPLH

v_call: TRBV6-5
j_call: TRBJ2-7
cdr3_aa: ASRHGGSSYEQY

v_call: TRBV5-1
j_call: TRBJ1-4
cdr3_aa: ASSLRGLREKLF

v_call: TRBV6-5
j_call: TRBJ1-5
cdr3_aa: ASRVGVGNQPQH

v_call: TRBV6-5
j_call: TRBJ1-1
cdr3_aa: ASSSLDAFEAF

v_call: TRBV11-2
j_call: TRBJ2-7
cdr3_aa: ASSLEGSYEQY

v_call: TRBV6-4
j_call: TRBJ2-7
cdr3_aa: ASSDSRHSPAGSYEQY

v_call: TRBV4-1
j_call: TRBJ1-2
cdr3_aa: ASSQDRGKNYGYT

v_call: TRBV28
j_call: TRBJ2-7
cdr3_aa: ASNFGSLGVEQY

v_call: TRBV3-1/TRBV3-2
j_call: TRBJ1-2
cdr3_aa: ASSQDVGEAGYT

v_call: TRBV7-9
j_call: TRBJ2-7
cdr3_aa: ASSLVVAGAVQY

v_call: TRBV5-6
j_call: TRBJ1-5
cdr3_aa: ASSLGTFGNQPQH

v_call: TRBV19
j_call: TRBJ1-2
cdr3_aa: ASSRPLGVYGYT

v_call: TRBV19
j_call: TRBJ1-5
cdr3_aa: ASSETGTNQPQH

v_call: TRBV18
j_call: TRBJ2-7
cdr3_aa: ASSPRTGGYEQY

v_call: TRBV27
j_call: TRBJ2-5
cdr3_aa: ASSTPGQQETQY

v_call: TRBV28
j_call: TRBJ1-5
cdr3_aa: ASNPTGPRPQH

v_call: TRBV20-1
j_call: TRBJ1-1
cdr3_aa: SASRVRGGNTEAF

v_call: TRBV7-3
j_call: TRBJ2-2
cdr3_aa: ASSPPVGGGELF

v_call: TRBV10-3
j_call: TRBJ1-4
cdr3_aa: AIRPTGNTNEKLF

v_call: TRBV5-1
j_call: TRBJ1-2
cdr3_aa: ASSPASGQGYLGYT

v_call: TRBV7-2
j_call: TRBJ1-1
cdr3_aa: ASRFGTDNTEAF

v_call: TRBV5-4
j_call: TRBJ2-5
cdr3_aa: ASSWRTSGGPGETQY

v_call: TRBV24-1
j_call: TRBJ2-5
cdr3_aa: ATSDFSFAVGETQY

v_call: TRBV6-5
j_call: TRBJ2-7
cdr3_aa: ASSLDIAYEQY

v_call: TRBV14
j_call: TRBJ1-4
cdr3_aa: ASSQVSGQKLF

v_call: TRBV30
j_call: TRBJ2-6
cdr3_aa: AWSVARRGGSSGANVLT

v_call: TRBV28
j_call: TRBJ1-4
cdr3_aa: ASSLGGGGNEKLF